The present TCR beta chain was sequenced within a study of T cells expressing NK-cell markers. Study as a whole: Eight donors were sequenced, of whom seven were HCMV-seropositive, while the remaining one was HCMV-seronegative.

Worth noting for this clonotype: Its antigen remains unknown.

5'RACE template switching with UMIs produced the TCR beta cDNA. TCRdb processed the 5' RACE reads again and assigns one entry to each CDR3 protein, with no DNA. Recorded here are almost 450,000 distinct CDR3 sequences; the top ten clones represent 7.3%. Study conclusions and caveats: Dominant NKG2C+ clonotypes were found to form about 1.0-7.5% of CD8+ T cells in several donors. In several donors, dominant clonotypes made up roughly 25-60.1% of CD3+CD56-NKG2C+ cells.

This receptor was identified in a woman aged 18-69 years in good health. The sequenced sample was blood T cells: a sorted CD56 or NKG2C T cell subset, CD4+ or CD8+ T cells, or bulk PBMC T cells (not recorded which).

CDR3 sequence: CASSQDEGILGTQYF. J is TRBJ2-5 and V is TRBV4-3; without DNA, the TCRdb call of TRBD2 cannot be checked. The CDR3 has 15 amino acids. Germline CDR1 reads LGHNA; CDR2 reads YSLEER.